The 20 T cell receptor beta chains given below trace back to one sample, sequenced in a study of breast tumors, draining lymph nodes, adjacent tissues. Each CDR3 protein is one row after TCRdb ran MiXCR on the multiplex PCR reads. The sample lists approximately 130,000 distinct CDR3 sequences; about a fifth were seen once. The lymph nodes were axillary draining lymph nodes from breast cancer patients. The specimen sequenced was axillary lymph node tissue. The source is a female donor with breast cancer. Some clones in this sample may be carry-over from other donors' samples.

With respect to this clonotype: A much larger clone differs from this one at a single base, so this may be a read error. The rearrangement joins TRBV11-3 to TRBJ2-2; tentative D call: TRBD2 (6 bases). The length of the CDR3 is 16 residues. The germline V gene has CDR1 SGHNT and CDR2 YENEEA. Trimming removed 3 bases from V and 2 bases from J, with 13 bases in between. The CDR3 loop reads CASSLGGAPNTGELFF. The CDR3 region has the DNA TGTGCCAGCAGCTTGGGGGGAGCGCCTAACACCGGGGAGCTGTTTTTT.

Note on this clonotype: This may be a read error, as it is one base from a much larger clone. The chain recombines TRBV28 with TRBJ1-2, with D perhaps TRBD1 (5 bases). Trimming stripped 7 bases from V and 2 bases from J, with 17 bases between. This CDR3 comprises 15 residues. Germline CDR1 and CDR2: MDHEN and SYDVKM. CDR3 sequence: CASTKRGRENYGYTF. The CDR3 nucleotides read TGTGCCAGCACCAAAAGGGGCAGGGAAAACTATGGCTACACCTTC.

This clonotype was seen repeatedly, ten times or more. The rearrangement uses TRBV12-3 or TRBV12-4 and TRBJ2-1; the D gene is possibly TRBD2 (5 bases). V lost 6 bases to trimming and J lost 0 bases, with 12 bases between them. The CDR3 extends over 15 amino acids. CDR3 coding DNA: TGTGCCAGCAGCGCAACGGGGAGCTCCTACAATGAGCAGTTCTTC. Protein sequence: CASSATGSSYNEQFF.

At least ten counts were recorded for this clonotype. The chain combines TRBV6-1 with TRBJ2-6; maybe TRBD1 (5 bases). Trimming took 8 bases from V and 0 from J, leaving 8 bases between them. Germline-derived CDR1 and CDR2 are MNHNS and SASEGT. The CDR3 is made up of 14 amino acids. The CDR3 coding sequence is TGTGCCAGCGCCGACAGCTCTGGGGCCAACGTCCTGACTTTC. Encoded protein: CASADSSGANVLTF.

This clonotype was counted many times. This chain links TRBV5-1 with TRBJ2-1, with TRBD2 as a possible D gene (5 bases). CDR3 length equals 13 residues. The V end was cut by 4 bases, the J end by 7 bases, with 12 bases between. Germline CDR1 is SGHRS and CDR2 is YFSETQ. The CDR3 DNA reads TGCGCCAGCAGCCCGGGGATGAGTAATGAGCAGTTCTTC. Residues: CASSPGMSNEQFF.

A few counts support this clonotype. The V call is TRBV4-1, the J call TRBJ1-4; 7 bases agree with TRBD1. Trimming at V came to 0 bases and at J to 8 bases, leaving 9 bases not matched to a gene. The CDR3 sequence is 16 residues long. Germline assignment: CDR1 MGHRA and CDR2 YSYEKL. The CDR3 sequence is CASSQDTGEVREKLFF. In nucleotides, the CDR3 is TGCGCCAGCAGCCAAGATACAGGGGAGGTTCGGGAAAAACTGTTTTTT.

There are many counts of this clonotype. V is TRBV5-1 and J is TRBJ2-1; D call uncertain. V shed 6 bases and J shed 6 bases, with 16 bases lying between them. CDR3 length: 14 residues. The germline V gene has CDR1 SGHRS and CDR2 YFSETQ. The CDR3 DNA reads TGCGCCAGCATGCACGGTACCAGTGGCAATGAGCAGTTCTTC. This sequence encodes CASMHGTSGNEQFF.

Comment on this clonotype: This may stem from a read error, because a much larger clone lies one nucleotide away. The V gene is TRBV7-9, the J gene TRBJ2-1, with 7 nucleotides matching TRBD2. Germline-derived CDR1 and CDR2 are SEHNR and FQNEAQ (reference sequence). The CDR3 contains 14 residues. DNA of the CDR3: TGTGCCAGCAGCCGCTCCACTAGCGAGAATGAGCAGCTCTTC. Its translation: CASSRSTSENEQLF.

This clonotype was counted many times. V usage is TRBV3-1 and J usage is TRBJ2-1; TRBD2 is a possible D gene (6 bases). This CDR3 spans 16 amino acids. The germline V and J ends were trimmed by 2 bases and 6 bases, with 17 bases remaining between them. In germline, CDR1 is LGHDT, CDR2 YNNKEL (reference sequence). The CDR3 DNA reads TGTGCCAGCAGCCAAAGATTAGCGGTGGGATTCAATGAGCAGTTCTTC. Amino acid sequence: CASSQRLAVGFNEQFF.

On this clonotype: This may be a read error, as it is one base from a much larger clone. Likely a read error: the CDR3 ends without its conserved phenylalanine or tryptophan. The CDR3 is CATSQGEPFWNEQFL. The DNA for the CDR3 is TGTGCCACCAGCCAGGGGGAACCCTTTTGGAATGAGCAGTTCCTC. This chain joins TRBV15 and TRBJ2-1, with 7 bases matching TRBD1. With 5 bases clipped from V and 7 bases from J, the junction kept 11 bases outside the gene matches. This CDR3 has 15 amino acids. Germline CDR1 is LNHNV and CDR2 is YYDKDF (reference sequence).

The chain recombines TRBV7-8 with TRBJ2-4; D is perhaps TRBD1 or TRBD2 (5 bases each). V lost 2 bases and J lost 6, with 14 bases in between. The CDR3 spans 15 residues. CDR1 is SGHVS, CDR2 FQNEAQ, per germline. The chain's CDR3 is CASSLSLAQGNIQYF. CDR3 DNA sequence: TGTGCCAGCAGCTTATCTCTAGCCCAGGGAAACATTCAGTACTTC. The variable domain in full, completed from reference TRBV7-8 and TRBJ2-4, reads GAGVSQSPRYKVAKRGQDVALRCDPISGHVSLFWYQQALGQGPEFLTYFQNEAQLDKSGLPSDRFFAERPEGSVSTLKIQRTQQEDSAVYLCASSLSLAQGNIQYFGAGTRLSVL.

In the case of this clonotype: At one end, the junction sequence differs from germline, possibly due to a read error. The rearrangement joins TRBV7-2 to TRBJ2-2; D gene unclear. The CDR3 sequence is 13 residues long. CDR1 SGHTA and CDR2 FQGNSA come from the germline V gene. The CDR3: CAGSSPNTGELFF. The CDR3 DNA sequence: TGTGCCGGCAGCTCTCCAAACACCGGGGAGCTGTTTTTT.

About this clonotype itself: A read error is possible here, since a much larger clone lies one base away. The chain couples TRBV12-3 or TRBV12-4 to TRBJ1-2, with 8 bases matching TRBD1. Trimming at V came to 6 bases and at J to 4 bases, leaving 7 bases not matched to a gene. This CDR3 has 14 residues. The CDR3 sequence: CASSQDRDLYGYTF. The CDR3 bases are TGTGCCAGCAGCCAGGACAGGGACCTCTATGGCTACACCTTC.

Turning to this clonotype: Possible read error: a much larger clone is one base away. Since no conserved phenylalanine or tryptophan closes the CDR3, a read error is the likely cause. The chain links TRBV6-1 to TRBJ2-5; no clear D. The length of the CDR3 is 11 residues. V was pared by 5 bases and J by 5 bases, with 6 bases between. CDR1 is MNHNS, CDR2 SASEGT, per germline. The CDR3 DNA follows: TGTGCCAGCAGTACTGTCGAGACCCAGTACTCC. This encodes CASSTVETQYS.

The chain links TRBV7-9 to TRBJ2-5; 14 positions agree with TRBD2. V was pared by 5 bases and J by 5 bases, with 10 bases of the junction left unmatched. The CDR3 totals 17 residues. The germline V gene has CDR1 SEHNR and CDR2 FQNEAQ (reference sequence). CDR3: CASSPRLAGGPGETQYF. The CDR3, as DNA: TGTGCCAGCAGCCCGCGACTAGCGGGAGGGCCGGGGGAGACCCAGTACTTC. Based on the CDR3 plus reference TRBV7-9 and TRBJ2-5, the full variable domain is DTGVSQNPRHKITKRGQNVTFRCDPISEHNRLYWYRQTLGQGPEFLTYFQNEAQLEKSRLLSDRFSAERPKGSFSTLEIQRTEQGDSAMYLCASSPRLAGGPGETQYFGPGTRLLVL.

This clonotype was detected ten times or more. The chain is built from TRBV19 and TRBJ1-2, with 7 bases that match TRBD1. Trimming took 5 bases from V and 4 from J; bases not matched to a gene: 4. The germline gives CDR1 LNHDA, CDR2 SQIVND (reference sequence). The CDR3 runs to 13 residues. The CDR3 DNA is TGTGCCAGTAGTTTCCAGGGGGGCTATGGCTACACCTTC. It codes for CASSFQGGYGYTF.

This clonotype came up many times. This rearrangement joins TRBV12-3 or TRBV12-4 to TRBJ2-7, with D maybe TRBD2 (5 bases). The CDR3 consists of 12 residues. V was shortened by 4 bases and J by 9 bases, with 13 bases between the two germline ends. CDR3 nucleotides: TGTGCCAGCAGTTCCCCCCCCCGGGGGCAGTACTTC. It yields the protein CASSSPPRGQYF.

This clonotype was found many times. V usage is TRBV2 and J usage is TRBJ2-5; 7 nucleotides line up with TRBD2. After removal of 4 bases from V and 9 bases from J, the junction contained 17 bases not matched to a gene. Per the germline V gene, CDR1 is SNHLY and CDR2 is FYNNEI. CDR3 length: 16 residues. The CDR3 nucleotides are TGTGCCAGCAGTGGGCCCGGGACTATTGGGTCTTGGGCCCAGTACTTC. Translation gives CASSGPGTIGSWAQYF.

J is TRBJ1-5 and V is TRBV6-2 or TRBV6-3; TRBD1 matches 7 bases. The CDR3 is 15 residues long. Trimming at V came to 6 bases and at J to 1 base, leaving 6 bases not matched to a gene. The V gene's germline CDR1 is MNHEY and CDR2 SVGEGT. The CDR3 here is CASSDTGVSNQPQHF. The CDR3 DNA reads as TGTGCCAGCAGCGATACAGGGGTGAGCAATCAGCCCCAGCATTTT.

This clonotype was recorded a few times. The V call is TRBV19, the J call TRBJ1-5, with 7 nucleotides matching TRBD1. The germline gives CDR1 LNHDA, CDR2 SQIVND (reference sequence). Trimming at V came to 3 bases and at J to 7 bases, leaving 12 bases not matched to a gene. The length of the CDR3 is 16 residues. The CDR3 reads CASSMLGRGGRQPQHF. The CDR3, as DNA: TGTGCCAGTAGTATGCTGGGGAGAGGGGGCCGGCAGCCCCAGCATTTT.